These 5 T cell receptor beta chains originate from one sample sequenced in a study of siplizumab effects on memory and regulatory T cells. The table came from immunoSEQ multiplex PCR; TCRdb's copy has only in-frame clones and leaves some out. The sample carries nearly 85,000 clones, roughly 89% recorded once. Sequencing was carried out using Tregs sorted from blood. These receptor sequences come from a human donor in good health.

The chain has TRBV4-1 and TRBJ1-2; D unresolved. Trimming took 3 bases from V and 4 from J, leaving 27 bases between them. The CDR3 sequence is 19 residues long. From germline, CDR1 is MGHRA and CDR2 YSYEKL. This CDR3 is CASSHRAIVGGSDSYGYTF. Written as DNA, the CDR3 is TGCGCCAGCAGCCATAGGGCAATCGTCGGAGGGTCTGATAGCTATGGCTACACCTTC.

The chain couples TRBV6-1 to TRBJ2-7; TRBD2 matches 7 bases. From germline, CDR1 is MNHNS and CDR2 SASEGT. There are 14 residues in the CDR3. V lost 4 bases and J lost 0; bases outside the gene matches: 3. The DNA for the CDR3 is TGTGCCAGCAGTGTGGGGGGGACCTCCTACGAGCAGTACTTC. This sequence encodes CASSVGGTSYEQYF.

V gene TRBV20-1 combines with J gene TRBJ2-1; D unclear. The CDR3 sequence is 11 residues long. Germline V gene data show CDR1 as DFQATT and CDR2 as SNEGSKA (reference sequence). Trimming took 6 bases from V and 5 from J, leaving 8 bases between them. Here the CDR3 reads CSADYNNEQFF. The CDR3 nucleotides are TGCAGTGCGGATTATAACAATGAGCAGTTCTTC.

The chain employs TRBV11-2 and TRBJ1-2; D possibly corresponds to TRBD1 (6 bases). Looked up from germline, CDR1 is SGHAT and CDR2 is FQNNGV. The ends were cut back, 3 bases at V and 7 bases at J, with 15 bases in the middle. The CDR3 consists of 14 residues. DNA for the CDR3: TGTGCCAGCAGCTTTTTAAGCAGGGGAGCTGGCTACACCTTC. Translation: CASSFLSRGAGYTF.

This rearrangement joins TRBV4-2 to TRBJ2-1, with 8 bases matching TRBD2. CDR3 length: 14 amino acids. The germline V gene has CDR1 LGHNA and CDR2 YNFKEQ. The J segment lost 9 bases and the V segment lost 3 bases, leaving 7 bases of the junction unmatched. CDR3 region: CASSHGSGTSEQFF. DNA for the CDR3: TGTGCCAGCAGCCATGGCTCCGGGACTAGTGAGCAGTTCTTC.